This paragraph covers one TCR beta chain sequence. These data are taken from a study of technical replicates of blood from a handful of donors. Germline V gene sequence: CDR1 SNHLY, CDR2 FYNNEI. This CDR3 contains 16 residues. Trimming removed 7 bases at V and 0 bases at J, with 19 bases between. The repertoire was sequenced with immunoSEQ multiplex PCR; TCRdb's copy has only in-frame clones and lacks some. The sample has about 80,000 clones; over 95% are singletons. This TCR was sampled from a human donor in good health. Sequencing used T cells isolated from PBMCs. The V gene is TRBV2, the J gene TRBJ2-7, with D unclear. CDR3 protein: CASIEEEASPSYEQYF. The CDR3 DNA follows: TGTGCCAGCATCGAAGAAGAGGCATCCCCCTCCTACGAGCAGTACTTC. Complete variable domain (other parts from reference TRBV2 and TRBJ2-7): EPEVTQTPSHQVTQMGQEVILRCVPISNHLYFYWYRQILGQKVEFLVSFYNNEISEKSEIFDDQFSVERPDGSNFTLKIRSTKLEDSAMYFCASIEEEASPSYEQYFGPGTRLTVT.